A single sample gave rise to the 32 T cell receptor beta chains below, sequenced in a study of post-analysis software for immune sequencing data. Overall study results and limits: Patients carried 4 or 5 TRBV segments more frequently than controls did, and TRBV5-6, TRBV5-1 and TRBV20-1 were among them.

The authors incorporated unique molecular identifiers into the TCR beta cDNA libraries. Via MiXCR, TCRdb re-called the PCR reads, giving one row per CDR3 protein. The data contain hundreds of thousands of distinct CDR3 sequences, less than 45% of them singletons. What these receptors recognize is not known. Sequencing was performed on blood. The receptors shown here come from a girl aged 5-17 years with multiple sclerosis.

This clonotype was counted once. The CDR3 DNA follows: TGTGCCAGCAGTTTGGATCCACGGGGCGCAGATACGCAGTATTTT. This gives the protein CASSLDPRGADTQYF. The rearrangement joins TRBV12-3 or TRBV12-4 to TRBJ2-3; TRBD1 or TRBD2 may be the D gene (5 bases each). The CDR3 has 15 amino acids. Trimming took off 3 bases at V and 4 bases at J, with 14 bases between the two ends.

This chain joins TRBV29-1 and TRBJ2-6; TRBD1 aligns across 8 bases. V gave up 7 bases and J gave up 4 bases; unmatched junction bases: 6. The CDR3 covers 14 residues. CDR1 and CDR2 from the germline V gene are SQVTM and ANQGSEA. The CDR3: CSAGQGSGANVLTF. In DNA, the CDR3 is TGCAGCGCCGGACAGGGATCCGGGGCCAACGTCCTGACTTTC.

With respect to this clonotype: One end of the junction fails to match germline, which may point to a read error. The chain has TRBV4-1 and TRBJ2-7, with 12 nucleotides matching TRBD2. The CDR3 is made up of 15 amino acids. Looked up from germline, CDR1 is MGHRA and CDR2 is YSYEKL. The DNA of the CDR3 is TGCGCCGGCAGCTCCAGACTAGCGGGAGCTGGGGAGCAGTACTTC. It codes for CAGSSRLAGAGEQYF.

This clonotype appeared a few times. CDR3: CASSPAGLDYGYTF. The CDR3 DNA sequence: TGTGCCAGCTCACCGGCAGGGTTAGACTATGGCTACACCTTC. V usage is TRBV18 and J usage is TRBJ1-2; D is perhaps TRBD1 (5 bases). V lost 3 bases and J 3 bases, leaving 11 bases between the germline ends. This CDR3 has 14 residues. CDR1 is KGHSH, CDR2 LQKENI, per germline.

The chain joins TRBV12-3 or TRBV12-4 to TRBJ1-1; 7 bases agree with TRBD1. After removal of 8 bases from V and 2 bases from J, the junction contained 5 bases not matched to a gene. This CDR3 is 13 amino acids long. As DNA, the CDR3 is TGTGCCAGCCTACGAGGGGGCAACACTGAAGCTTTCTTT. Protein product: CASLRGGNTEAFF.

Of note for this clonotype: Relative to the germline gene, one junction end is altered; a read error may explain this. This rearrangement joins TRBV6-6 to TRBJ1-2; a weak D match, TRBD1 (6 bases). The CDR3 has 17 amino acids. Germline V gene data show CDR1 as MNHNY and CDR2 as SVGAGI (reference sequence). Here the CDR3 DNA reads TGCGCCAGCAGGAATACAGCGGGCCAGGGGAGTAACTATGGCTACACCTTC. Translation: CASRNTAGQGSNYGYTF.

This clonotype was recorded a few times. This sequence joins TRBV5-1 and TRBJ2-7; TRBD1 is a possible D gene (5 bases). Germline CDR1 reads SGHRS; CDR2 reads YFSETQ. The CDR3 extends over 14 amino acids. Trimming removed 7 bases at V and 3 bases at J, with 17 bases between. The CDR3 DNA follows: TGCGCCAGCTCGGTAGGACCGGACAACTACGAGCAGTACTTC. It is translated as CASSVGPDNYEQYF.

The rearrangement joins TRBV12-3 or TRBV12-4 to TRBJ2-1, with 9 bases identical to TRBD2. The CDR3 is 14 residues long. Trimming took 2 bases from V and 5 from J; bases not matched to a gene: 1. The CDR3, as DNA: TGTGCCAGCAGTTTATCTAGCGGGAACAATGAGCAGTTCTTC. Translated: CASSLSSGNNEQFF.

The rearrangement links TRBV3-1 to TRBJ2-4, with TRBD2 as a possible D gene (6 bases). The ends were cut back, 3 bases at V and 0 bases at J, with 12 bases in the middle. Germline assignment: CDR1 LGHDT and CDR2 YNNKEL (reference sequence). The CDR3 totals 16 residues. The CDR3 sequence: CASSQSGPLAKNIQYF. CDR3 DNA: TGTGCCAGCAGCCAGAGCGGGCCCTTAGCCAAAAACATTCAGTACTTC.

V usage is TRBV5-1 and J usage is TRBJ2-3; D possibly corresponds to TRBD2 (6 bases). This CDR3 is built from 16 residues. Germline V CDR1 and CDR2: SGHRS, YFSETQ. Trimming pared 2 bases from V and 0 bases from J, leaving 13 bases between. CDR3 sequence: CASSFRGGTSTDTQYF. The DNA for the CDR3 is TGCGCCAGCAGCTTCCGCGGAGGGACTAGCACAGATACGCAGTATTTT.

There are a few counts of this clonotype. The chain combines TRBV4-1 with TRBJ2-4, with 7 bases fitting TRBD2. The DNA end is a closer match to TRBJ2-7, so the J assignment may be wrong. This CDR3 is built from 15 residues. Germline CDR1 and CDR2: MGHRA and YSYEKL. The DNA of the CDR3 is TGCGCCAGCAGCCAAGTTCTCCTAGCGGTTAACGAGCAGTACTTC. This encodes CASSQVLLAVNEQYF.

This clonotype was seen more than once but under ten times. The rearrangement links TRBV27 to TRBJ1-5, with D hard to call. Germline V gene data show CDR1 as MNHEY and CDR2 as SMNVEV (reference sequence). The CDR3 has 15 amino acids. V shed 6 bases and J shed 2 bases, with 14 bases lying between them. As DNA, the CDR3 is TGTGCCAGCAGCCCATTGGGTGGAGGCAATCAGCCCCAGCATTTT. This gives the protein CASSPLGGGNQPQHF.

This clonotype showed up just a few times. The chain is built from TRBV7-2 and TRBJ2-5, with D uncertain. V was shortened by 5 bases and J by 5 bases, with 12 bases between the two germline ends. The CDR3 runs 13 residues. Germline V CDR1 and CDR2: SGHTA, FQGNSA. As DNA, the CDR3 is TGTGCCAGCAGCCCCGGGCGCCTGGAGACCCAGTACTTC. This encodes CASSPGRLETQYF.

The CDR3 sequence is CASSPPRSQETQYF. The CDR3 DNA follows: TGTGCCAGCAGCCCCCCCCGGTCTCAAGAGACCCAGTACTTC. The J gene is TRBJ2-5, the V gene TRBV9; no firm D call. Germline V gene lookup returns CDR1 SGDLS and CDR2 YYNGEE. The CDR3 is 14 amino acids. Trimming removed 4 bases at V and 2 bases at J, with 12 bases between.

This clonotype was seen just once. The germline gene is not matched at one end of the junction; a read error may be the cause. V and J are TRBV24-1 and TRBJ2-7, with 7 bases that match TRBD1. The CDR3 has 12 residues. Germline V gene lookup returns CDR1 KGHDR and CDR2 SFDVKD. CDR3 coding DNA: TGTGCCACCAGGGGACAGTCCTTCGAGCAGTACTTC. It is translated as CATRGQSFEQYF.

The chain is built from TRBV20-1 and TRBJ2-2; the match to TRBD2 covers 8 bases. Germline CDR1 is DFQATT and CDR2 is SNEGSKA (reference sequence). This CDR3 has 17 amino acids. Germline trimming cut 5 bases from V and 2 bases from J; bases unmatched to any gene: 13. CDR3 nucleotide sequence: TGCAGTGCTCACCCCGGACTAGCCAAAACTAACACCGGGGAGCTGTTTTTT. Its translation is CSAHPGLAKTNTGELFF.

Only a few counts were recorded for this clonotype. The rearrangement uses TRBV29-1 and TRBJ2-1; D ambiguous. Looked up from germline, CDR1 is SQVTM and CDR2 is ANQGSEA. Trimming took off 2 bases at V and 4 bases at J, with 12 bases between the two ends. The length of the CDR3 is 14 residues. The CDR3 DNA is TGCAGCGTTGAAAGGCCCTCCCCTTACAATGAGCAGTTCTTC. Its protein product is CSVERPSPYNEQFF.

This clonotype was seen repeatedly, ten times or more. V and J are TRBV6-6 and TRBJ2-7; TRBD1 is a possible D gene (5 bases). Germline V gene data show CDR1 as MNHNY and CDR2 as SVGAGI (reference sequence). The CDR3 has 15 amino acids. V shed 7 bases and J shed 0 bases, with 16 bases lying between them. CDR3 DNA sequence: TGTGCCAGCATTCAGGGTGGCGTGAGCTCCTACGAGCAGTACTTC. Translated, it gives CASIQGGVSSYEQYF.

V is TRBV20-1 and J is TRBJ1-2; no clear D. The germline V and J ends were trimmed by 6 bases and 7 bases, with 18 bases remaining between them. The CDR3 is 13 amino acids. Germline V gene data show CDR1 as DFQATT and CDR2 as SNEGSKA (reference sequence). The CDR3 sequence: CSASPPPTGGYTF. In nucleotides, the CDR3 is TGCAGTGCCTCGCCCCCACCGACGGGTGGCTACACCTTC.

This clonotype appeared once. The V gene is TRBV20-1, the J gene TRBJ1-5, with 10 bases fitting TRBD1. The CDR3 is 14 residues long. CDR1 and CDR2 from the germline V gene are DFQATT and SNEGSKA (reference sequence). V gave up 1 base and J gave up 7 bases; unmatched junction bases: 4. The CDR3 DNA follows: TGCAGTGCTAGAGTTGGGACAGGGGAACAGCCCCAGCATTTT. Translated: CSARVGTGEQPQHF.

A note on this clonotype: Germline and junction disagree at one end, which may indicate a read error. The rearrangement links TRBV7-2 to TRBJ2-7; TRBD2 agrees at 8 bases. The germline gives CDR1 SGHTA, CDR2 FQGNSA. The CDR3 has 14 amino acids. CDR3 protein: CASNLDTSGYEQYF. The CDR3 bases are TGTGCCAGCAACTTAGATACTAGCGGCTACGAGCAGTACTTC.

The chain links TRBV20-1 to TRBJ2-1; TRBD2 aligns across 8 bases. Unmatched junction bases numbered 10, after V lost 1 base and J lost 5 bases. This CDR3 is 16 amino acids long. The V gene's germline CDR1 is DFQATT and CDR2 SNEGSKA (reference sequence). The CDR3 bases are TGCAGTGCTAGAGTTTATACGGGAGGGCCGGACAATGAGCAGTTCTTC. It yields the protein CSARVYTGGPDNEQFF.

This clonotype appeared a few times. CDR3 coding DNA: TGCGCCAGCAGCCAAGTAATTGACAGGGACTATGGCTACACCTTC. Residues: CASSQVIDRDYGYTF. This chain joins TRBV4-1 and TRBJ1-2, with 7 bases lining up with TRBD1. J was trimmed by 3 bases and V by 1 base; bases with no gene match: 5. This CDR3 has 15 amino acids. In germline, CDR1 is MGHRA, CDR2 YSYEKL.

This clonotype was counted only a few times. V and J are TRBV7-2 and TRBJ2-4; TRBD2 is a possible D gene (6 bases). Judging by the DNA end, TRBJ2-7 fits better; the J call may be wrong. The CDR3 runs to 14 residues. The germline gives CDR1 SGHTA, CDR2 FQGNSA. The CDR3 region is CASSLPGDLYEQYF. CDR3 DNA sequence: TGTGCCAGCAGCTTACCGGGAGACCTCTACGAGCAGTACTTC.

The chain is built from TRBV27 and TRBJ2-7; 8 bases map to TRBD1. Germline trimming cut 0 bases from V and 0 bases from J; bases unmatched to any gene: 4. CDR1 is MNHEY, CDR2 SMNVEV, per germline (reference sequence). This CDR3 is built from 16 residues. The CDR3 region is CASSLSWTGSSYEQYF. In DNA form, the CDR3 reads TGTGCCAGCAGTTTATCCTGGACAGGGAGCTCCTACGAGCAGTACTTC.

This chain uses TRBV11-1 with TRBJ2-7; 8 bases align to TRBD1. Trimming removed 2 bases from V and 3 bases from J; junction bases left unmatched: 6. Germline assignment: CDR1 SGHAT and CDR2 FQDESV (reference sequence). The CDR3 covers 15 residues. The CDR3 protein is CASSLYRGVIYEQYF. Here the CDR3 DNA reads TGTGCCAGCAGCTTATACAGGGGGGTTATCTACGAGCAGTACTTC.

This clonotype was recorded a few times. The genes are TRBV5-1 and TRBJ2-1; 9 bases are a match to TRBD2. Per the germline V gene, CDR1 is SGHRS and CDR2 is YFSETQ. V lost 4 bases to trimming and J lost 9 bases; unmatched junction nucleotides: 2. The CDR3 contains 12 residues. Here the CDR3 DNA reads TGCGCCAGCAGCCGTAGCGGGAGTGAGCAGTTCTTC. It yields the protein CASSRSGSEQFF.

This chain links TRBV6-2 or TRBV6-3 with TRBJ2-6; the match to TRBD1 covers 8 bases. There are 18 residues in the CDR3. CDR1 and CDR2 from the germline V gene are MNHEY and SVGEGT. V shed 5 bases, J shed 0 bases, and the junction held 9 bases outside the gene matches. The CDR3 sequence is CASSPQGAFNSGANVLTF. In DNA, the CDR3 is TGTGCCAGCAGTCCCCAGGGGGCCTTTAACTCTGGGGCCAACGTCCTGACTTTC.

This clonotype was detected a few times. V and J are TRBV5-1 and TRBJ2-3; D is unclear. Deletions cut 0 bases from V and 4 bases from J, with 9 bases between. Germline loops: CDR1 SGHRS, CDR2 YFSETQ. The CDR3 contains 14 residues. The CDR3 coding sequence is TGCGCCAGCAGCTTGGAGAGGACGGCAGATACGCAGTATTTT. As protein: CASSLERTADTQYF.

This clonotype was observed a handful of times. The rearrangement uses TRBV15 and TRBJ2-1; 7 bases match TRBD1. Trimming cost V 0 bases and J 7 bases; bases outside gene matches: 9. CDR1 LNHNV and CDR2 YYDKDF come from the germline V gene (reference sequence). The CDR3 covers 16 residues. CDR3: CATSRDLQGNVNEQFF. CDR3 bases: TGTGCCACCAGCAGAGATCTACAGGGGAATGTGAATGAGCAGTTCTTC.

The rearrangement links TRBV28 to TRBJ1-5; a possible D gene is TRBD1 (5 bases). The V end was cut by 5 bases, the J end by 0 bases, with 14 bases between. Germline V CDR1 and CDR2: MDHEN, SYDVKM. The CDR3 runs to 16 residues. CDR3 protein: CASSVYQGYSNQPQHF. CDR3 sequence (DNA): TGTGCCAGCAGTGTATACCAGGGTTATAGCAATCAGCCCCAGCATTTT.

The chain is built from TRBV4-1 and TRBJ2-5, with 12 bases lining up with TRBD2. Germline lookup yields CDR1 MGHRA and CDR2 YSYEKL. The length of the CDR3 is 19 residues. V dropped 3 bases and J dropped 2; count of bases not matched to a gene: 13. The CDR3 region is CASSHPMTSGSRGQETQYF. CDR3 nucleotides: TGCGCCAGCAGCCACCCCATGACTAGCGGGAGTAGGGGGCAAGAGACCCAGTACTTC.